This T cell receptor beta chain comes out of a study of blood T cell repertoires in COVID-19 (dated by TCRdb to 2018 to 2020). With regard to the full study: Samples covering the acute and convalescent phases of COVID-19 were provided by collaborators in the United States, Italy and Spain. Samples came from the ongoing ImmuneRACE study (first 160 participants) plus 1,254 subjects from 6 global collaborators. The prospective study material was composed of cDNA or gDNA derived from T cells, B-cell-depleted T cells, or PBMCs. The repertoires were made available in a free public database intended to serve as a resource for research on the immune response to SARS-CoV-2. The dataset comprised deeply sampled blood TCRbeta repertoires from subjects exposed to, actively infected with, or recovered from COVID-19. The sample metadata nearly always contained a de-identified subject ID, COVID-19 status, age in years and sex. HLA class I and class II types, where available, came from metadata supplied by the sample provider rather than from assay-based typing. Overall study outcomes, separate from this receptor: Clinical and demographic metadata were provided uncurated, with the amount varying by source and participant.

Of note for this clone: Its antigen remains undetermined. Nothing much larger sits one base from this clone, and base qualities are not available.

V is reduced by 2 bases and J by 0 bases, leaving a spacing of 14 bases between them. Taken from cysteine to phenylalanine, the CDR3 has 17 residues. The sequence is cut down to CDR3 DNA, 51 bases in frame from base 1. The germline V gene specifies SGHTA as CDR1 and FQGNSA as CDR2. Collaborating institutions collected whole blood in K2EDTA tubes following their own protocols. For TCRbeta analysis, collaborator samples were shipped as frozen whole blood, as isolated PBMCs, or as DNA extracted from either sample type. The immunoSEQ Assay, a bias-controlled multiplex PCR, was used to amplify TCRbeta CDR3 regions from genomic DNA. The original methods were these. Within the assay, amplification of reference gene primers was used to estimate how many nucleated cells each sample contained. To quantify the absolute abundance of each unique TCRbeta CDR3 rearrangement, sequence reads were collapsed and filtered. Productive Simpson clonality was computed per sample as the square root of Simpson's diversity index over productive rearrangements. The table was pulled from immuneACCESS by TCRdb, which kept in-frame rearrangements only. Such tables lose some clones; where checked, under half of the loss comes from unresolved V genes, and the rest has no known cause. V and J calls and clone size come straight from that table; D and trimming were deduced from the DNA. The sample data list roughly 180,000 clones, and 70% to 80% of these were observed just once. Around 7.9% of the sample is in the top ten clones.

The sample comprised peripheral blood. This chain joins TRBV7-2 to TRBJ1-5, with the D gene not confidently named. The source is a woman aged 50 to 60 with active or convalescent COVID-19. CDR3 sequence: CASSLRPGPYSNQPQHF. The DNA sequence is given as TGTGCCAGCAGCTTAAGGCCAGGTCCCTATAGCAATCAGCCCCAGCATTTT.